This TCR beta chain appears in the sequencing data of a study of blood T cell repertoires in COVID-19. CDR1 is LNHDA, CDR2 SQIVND, per germline (reference sequence). The germline V and J ends were trimmed by 3 bases and 2 bases, with 14 bases remaining between them. This CDR3 contains 16 residues. Per the original data handling: Scientists estimated how many nucleated cells there were by amplifying reference gene primers. Sequencing used immunoSEQ multiplex PCR; TCRdb keeps in-frame clones, though not all of them. V, J and clone size were drawn from that table, and D and trimming were deduced from the DNA. The table records 45,000 to 50,000 clones, 88% of them present only once.

The TCR originated in a middle-aged man with acute or convalescent COVID-19. V gene TRBV19 combines with J gene TRBJ1-5; no reliable D call. What was sequenced was peripheral blood. DNA of the CDR3: TGTGCCAGTAGTATTTTGTCCGGTGGTGGCAATCAGCCCCAGCATTTT. Translated: CASSILSGGGNQPQHF.